These 22 T cell receptor beta chains came from one sample sequenced in a study of blood T cell repertoires in COVID-19. Clones were sequenced by immunoSEQ multiplex PCR, and TCRdb holds only the in-frame ones, with some missing. The sample holds about 40,000 clones; about 91% are singletons and the top ten take 5.5%. The material sequenced was peripheral blood. The source is a woman aged 80 or over with acute or convalescent COVID-19.

The chain joins TRBV5-5 to TRBJ1-4, with 8 bases matching TRBD1. Per the germline V gene, CDR1 is SGHKS and CDR2 is YYEKEE (reference sequence). The CDR3 length is 16 residues. The J segment lost 7 bases and the V segment lost 3 bases, leaving 11 bases of the junction unmatched. CDR3 region: CASSSVPGQASEKLFF. The CDR3 nucleotides read TGTGCCAGCAGCTCTGTCCCGGGACAGGCTTCTGAAAAACTGTTTTTT. Supplemented by reference TRBV5-5 and TRBJ1-4, the full variable domain reads DAGVTQSPTHLIKTRGQQVTLRCSPISGHKSVSWYQQVLGQGPQFIFQYYEKEERGRGNFPDRFSARQFPNYSSELNVNALLLGDSALYLCASSSVPGQASEKLFFGSGTQLSVL.

This clone showed up just once. The rearrangement links TRBV2 to TRBJ1-5, with TRBD1 matching 10 bases. V dropped 0 bases and J dropped 5; count of bases not matched to a gene: 7. The CDR3 length is 17 residues. The germline V gene encodes CDR1 SNHLY and CDR2 FYNNEI. The DNA of the CDR3 is TGTGCCAGCAGTGAAGCCCGGGGACAGGGGCCTGATCAGCCCCAGCATTTT. Translating gives CASSEARGQGPDQPQHF.

The chain uses TRBV6-2 or TRBV6-3 and TRBJ1-5; D is possibly TRBD1 (6 bases). Deletions cut 1 base from V and 6 bases from J, with 10 bases between. Germline values: CDR1 MNHEY, CDR2 SVGEGT. This CDR3 is built from 14 residues. CDR3 in DNA: TGTGCCAGCAGTTACTATACAGGGAGTCAGCCCCAGCATTTT. This codes for CASSYYTGSQPQHF.

This chain connects TRBV19 to TRBJ1-6; unclear D gene. V lost 3 bases and J 5 bases, leaving 14 bases between the germline ends. Germline values: CDR1 LNHDA, CDR2 SQIVND (reference sequence). The CDR3 is 16 amino acids. The DNA for the CDR3 is TGTGCCAGTAGTATCGGTCCGGGTTCCAATAATTCACCCCTCCACTTT. Translated: CASSIGPGSNNSPLHF.

The rearrangement uses TRBV19 and TRBJ1-2, with 11 nucleotides matching TRBD1. V lost 9 bases and J lost 5; bases outside the gene matches: 8. CDR3 length: 14 amino acids. Germline lookup yields CDR1 LNHDA and CDR2 SQIVND (reference sequence). This CDR3 reads CASLGQGASYGYTF. The DNA for the CDR3 is TGTGCCAGCCTCGGACAGGGGGCATCGTATGGCTACACCTTC. Filled out from reference TRBV19 and TRBJ1-2, the complete variable domain reads DGGITQSPKYLFRKEGQNVTLSCEQNLNHDAMYWYRQDPGQGLRLIYYSQIVNDFQKGDIAEGYSVSREKKESFPLTVTSAQKNPTAFYLCASLGQGASYGYTFGSGTRLTVV.

This chain uses TRBV19 with TRBJ1-2, with D perhaps TRBD1 (6 bases). This CDR3 has 13 amino acids. The germline V and J ends were trimmed by 8 bases and 4 bases, with 14 bases remaining between them. In germline, CDR1 is LNHDA, CDR2 SQIVND (reference sequence). CDR3 loop: CASLRTAGYGYTF. CDR3 DNA sequence: TGTGCCAGTCTCCGGACAGCCGGCTATGGCTACACCTTC.

This chain links TRBV6-6 with TRBJ1-6; 8 bases line up with TRBD1. Trimming took 5 bases from V and 3 from J; bases not matched to a gene: 3. This CDR3 is 15 amino acids long. CDR1 is MNHNY and CDR2 is SVGAGI in the germline V gene (reference sequence). The CDR3 sequence is CASSRTGGYNSPLHF. CDR3 nucleotides: TGTGCCAGCAGTCGCACAGGGGGCTATAATTCACCCCTCCACTTT.

This clone was counted once. The rearrangement links TRBV2 to TRBJ1-1; 7 nucleotides agree with TRBD1. In germline, CDR1 is SNHLY, CDR2 FYNNEI. The CDR3 sequence is 14 residues long. J gave up 3 bases and V 5 bases, and 6 bases lay outside the gene matches. The CDR3 protein is CASSRGGADTEAFF. The CDR3 DNA sequence: TGTGCCAGCAGTCGAGGGGGCGCGGACACTGAAGCTTTCTTT.

The rearrangement links TRBV5-1 to TRBJ1-1; D is perhaps TRBD1 (6 bases). This CDR3 comprises 14 residues. Germline V gene data show CDR1 as SGHRS and CDR2 as YFSETQ. Trimming stripped 0 bases from V and 3 bases from J, with 9 bases between. This CDR3 reads CASSLDRVDTEAFF. As DNA, the CDR3 is TGCGCCAGCAGCTTGGACAGGGTCGACACTGAAGCTTTCTTT.

This clone is a singleton in its sample. The gene calls are TRBV19 and TRBJ2-2; TRBD1 agrees at 8 bases. V was pared by 6 bases and J by 2 bases, with 5 bases of the junction left unmatched. The CDR3 has 15 residues. CDR1 is LNHDA and CDR2 is SQIVND in the germline V gene (reference sequence). The CDR3 region has the DNA TGTGCCAGTAGCCCGACAGGGGTTAACACCGGGGAGCTGTTTTTT. Amino acids: CASSPTGVNTGELFF. Combining the CDR3 with reference TRBV19 and TRBJ2-2 gives the whole variable domain DGGITQSPKYLFRKEGQNVTLSCEQNLNHDAMYWYRQDPGQGLRLIYYSQIVNDFQKGDIAEGYSVSREKKESFPLTVTSAQKNPTAFYLCASSPTGVNTGELFFGEGSRLTVL.

V and J are TRBV9 and TRBJ1-6; D unresolved. Germline V gene sequence: CDR1 SGDLS, CDR2 YYNGEE. This CDR3 contains 13 residues. The germline V and J ends were trimmed by 1 base and 8 bases, with 7 bases remaining between them. DNA for the CDR3: TGTGCCAGCAGCGTACTACTTGATTCACCCCTCCACTTT. Protein product: CASSVLLDSPLHF. Full variable domain (outside the CDR3, taken from reference TRBV9 and TRBJ1-6): DSGVTQTPKHLITATGQRVTLRCSPRSGDLSVYWYQQSLDQGLQFLIQYYNGEERAKGNILERFSAQQFPDLHSELNLSSLELGDSALYFCASSVLLDSPLHFGNGTRLTVT.

The gene calls are TRBV10-3 and TRBJ2-5, with TRBD2 as a possible D gene (5 bases). CDR1 is ENHRY, CDR2 SYGVKD, per germline. Trimming cost V 0 bases and J 1 base, with 9 bases left between them. The CDR3 spans 15 residues. The CDR3 is CAISESGVIQETQYF. The CDR3 nucleotides are TGTGCCATCAGTGAGTCCGGGGTGATCCAAGAGACCCAGTACTTC.

This clone was detected only once. V is TRBV3-1 (or the pseudogene TRBV3-2) and J is TRBJ1-4; 10 bases are shared with TRBD1. CDR3 length equals 14 residues. Germline trimming cut 7 bases from V and 5 bases from J; bases unmatched to any gene: 4. Per germline, CDR1 LGHDT and CDR2 YNNKEL (reference sequence). CDR3 sequence reads: CASKWGQGNEKLFF. The CDR3 DNA reads as TGTGCCAGCAAATGGGGACAGGGGAATGAAAAACTGTTTTTT.

This sequence joins TRBV3-1 (or the pseudogene TRBV3-2) and TRBJ1-2; maybe TRBD1 (6 bases). The CDR3 is 15 amino acids. V gave up 0 bases and J gave up 5 bases, with 13 bases separating them. Germline CDR1 reads LGHDT; CDR2 reads YNNKEL (reference sequence). The CDR3: CASSQDLPGVYGYTF. DNA for the CDR3: TGTGCCAGCAGCCAAGATCTCCCAGGGGTGTATGGCTACACCTTC.

The genes are TRBV5-8 and TRBJ2-7; 10 bases line up with TRBD1. Germline CDR1 reads SGHTS; CDR2 reads YDEGEE. The CDR3 totals 16 residues. Germline trimming cut 3 bases from V and 2 bases from J; bases unmatched to any gene: 8. CDR3 DNA: TGTGCCAGCAGCTGGGGGGGGACAGGGGCTGCCTACGAGCAGTACTTC. It translates to CASSWGGTGAAYEQYF.

The rearrangement links TRBV2 to TRBJ2-7, with 7 bases that match TRBD1. The trim removed 4 bases at V and 5 bases at J, leaving 5 bases unmatched. Germline-derived CDR1 and CDR2 are SNHLY and FYNNEI. The CDR3 loop spans 13 amino acids. CDR3 loop: CASSVKQGHEQYF. CDR3 coding DNA: TGTGCCAGCAGTGTGAAACAGGGGCACGAGCAGTACTTC.

This chain uses TRBV7-9 with TRBJ1-1; possibly TRBD1 for D (5 bases). The CDR3 length is 14 residues. Germline lookup yields CDR1 SEHNR and CDR2 FQNEAQ (reference sequence). V was pared by 7 bases and J by 0 bases, with 12 bases between. The CDR3 bases are TGTGCCAGCAACTTCGGGGGTATGAACACTGAAGCTTTCTTT. Amino acid sequence: CASNFGGMNTEAFF. The variable domain in full, with the rest retrieved from reference TRBV7-9 and TRBJ1-1, is DTGVSQNPRHKITKRGQNVTFRCDPISEHNRLYWYRQTLGQGPEFLTYFQNEAQLEKSRLLSDRFSAERPKGSFSTLEIQRTEQGDSAMYLCASNFGGMNTEAFFGQGTRLTVV.

The chain couples TRBV5-1 to TRBJ2-1, with TRBD2 matching 10 bases. V shed 4 bases and J 10 bases; nucleotides not matched to a gene: 8. The germline gives CDR1 SGHRS, CDR2 YFSETQ. This CDR3 has 14 amino acids. The CDR3 spells CASSPGLAGAEQFF. CDR3 DNA: TGCGCCAGCAGCCCCGGGCTAGCGGGGGCGGAGCAGTTCTTC.

This CDR3 reads CASSFITGDREAFF. The CDR3 DNA is TGTGCCAGCAGCTTCATCACTGGGGACAGAGAAGCTTTCTTT. The chain joins TRBV7-9 to TRBJ1-1; 7 bases align to TRBD1. V dropped 3 bases and J dropped 8; count of bases not matched to a gene: 9. The CDR3 loop spans 14 amino acids. Germline CDR1 is SEHNR and CDR2 is FQNEAQ (reference sequence). Full variable domain (remainder filled in from reference TRBV7-9 and TRBJ1-1): DTGVSQNPRHKITKRGQNVTFRCDPISEHNRLYWYRQTLGQGPEFLTYFQNEAQLEKSRLLSDRFSAERPKGSFSTLEIQRTEQGDSAMYLCASSFITGDREAFFGQGTRLTVV.

CDR3 bases: TGTGCCAGCAGCTTAACGTTTCTTGATACGCAGTATTTT. This gives the protein CASSLTFLDTQYF. The chain recombines TRBV7-3 with TRBJ2-3; unclear D gene. V lost 0 bases and J 6 bases, leaving 7 bases between the germline ends. CDR3 size: 13 residues. The germline V gene has CDR1 SGHTA and CDR2 FQGTGA.

The gene calls are TRBV5-1 and TRBJ2-3; maybe TRBD2 (5 bases). Germline values: CDR1 SGHRS, CDR2 YFSETQ. This CDR3 has 14 amino acids. V was cut by 4 bases and J by 4 bases, with 13 bases left in between. For the CDR3, the DNA is TGCGCCAGCAGCCCCCATGATAGCGCAGATACGCAGTATTTT. Translating it yields CASSPHDSADTQYF.

V is TRBV4-3 and J is TRBJ1-6; D remains unclear. The CDR3 extends over 13 amino acids. V was clipped by 1 base and J by 8 bases, with 6 bases between them. CDR1 and CDR2 (germline): LGHNA, YSLEER. The CDR3 region is CASSQVQDSPLHF. CDR3 sequence (DNA): TGCGCCAGCAGCCAAGTGCAGGATTCACCCCTCCACTTT.